One and the same sample provided the 29 T cell receptor beta chains below, sequenced in a study of OX40 agonist ivuxolimab in advanced cancers. The protocol was immunoSEQ multiplex PCR, while the TCRdb copy is restricted to in-frame clones and leaves out a portion. This table holds approximately 40,000 clones, about 90% found once. This material consisted of CD4+ or CD8+ T cells sorted from blood, taken in a trial of the OX40 agonist ivuxolimab. The receptors shown here come from an adult with an advanced solid tumor such as melanoma, head and neck, liver or kidney cancer.

This clone was seen once. The gene calls are TRBV7-9 and TRBJ2-5; a weak D match, TRBD2 (5 bases). Germline lookup yields CDR1 SEHNR and CDR2 FQNEAQ (reference sequence). There are 14 residues in the CDR3. V was cut by 1 base and J by 2 bases, with 8 bases left in between. In nucleotides, the CDR3 is TGTGCCAGCAGCTTAGAGAGGGCACAAGAGACCCAGTACTTC. As protein: CASSLERAQETQYF.

V usage is TRBV12-2 and J usage is TRBJ2-7; TRBD1, the D gene given by the table, was not confirmed from the DNA. TRBV12-2 is marked as a pseudogene. The CDR3 extends over 14 amino acids. The CDR3 loop reads CASRLDKGFHEQYF. DNA for the CDR3: TGTGCAAGTCGCCTCGACAAAGGATTCCACGAGCAGTACTTC.

The chain has TRBV19 and TRBJ2-5, with D possibly being TRBD2 (6 bases). Trimming pared 5 bases from V and 5 bases from J, leaving 15 bases between. Per the germline V gene, CDR1 is LNHDA and CDR2 is SQIVND (reference sequence). This CDR3 spans 14 amino acids. The CDR3 spells CASSPQGGFETQYF. The DNA of the CDR3 is TGTGCCAGTAGTCCTCAGGGAGGATTTGAGACCCAGTACTTC.

The rearrangement joins TRBV7-8 to TRBJ2-6, with 11 positions matching TRBD1. V lost 4 bases and J lost 0; bases outside the gene matches: 5. This CDR3 is built from 18 residues. Germline V gives CDR1 SGHVS, CDR2 FQNEAQ. The CDR3 nucleotides read TGTGCCAGCAGCTCCGGACAGGGGGCTGACTCTGGGGCCAACGTCCTGACTTTC. It is translated as CASSSGQGADSGANVLTF.

This chain connects TRBV11-2 to TRBJ1-1; D gene ambiguous. The V and J ends lost 0 bases and 8 bases respectively, with 7 bases between them. Germline V gives CDR1 SGHAT, CDR2 FQNNGV. CDR3 length: 12 amino acids. The CDR3 protein is CASSLEVWEAFF. DNA of the CDR3: TGTGCCAGCAGCTTAGAAGTTTGGGAAGCTTTCTTT.

This rearrangement joins TRBV19 to TRBJ2-7; TRBD2 might be the D (6 bases). Between the trimmed V and J ends, which lost 0 bases and 3 bases, there was a span of 12 bases. This CDR3 comprises 15 residues. Germline V lookup: CDR1 LNHDA, CDR2 SQIVND (reference sequence). CDR3 DNA sequence: TGTGCCAGTAGTATAGATACCGGGGACTTCTACGAGCAGTACTTC. Translating gives CASSIDTGDFYEQYF.

J is TRBJ2-7 and V is TRBV5-6; 9 bases map to TRBD1. The CDR3 spans 17 residues. V lost 2 bases and J lost 0; bases outside the gene matches: 9. Per the germline V gene, CDR1 is SGHDT and CDR2 is YYEEEE. CDR3 in DNA: TGTGCCAGCAGCTTTACGGTTGGGACAGGGAACTCCTACGAGCAGTACTTC. This sequence encodes CASSFTVGTGNSYEQYF.

The chain uses TRBV4-3 and TRBJ2-3, with TRBD2 matching 11 bases. V dropped 4 bases and J dropped 1; count of bases not matched to a gene: 1. CDR1 is LGHNA, CDR2 YSLEER, per germline. The CDR3 contains 15 residues. CDR3 in amino acids: CASSPLAGGTDTQYF. The CDR3 nucleotides are TGCGCCAGCAGCCCACTAGCGGGGGGCACAGATACGCAGTATTTT.

The chain links TRBV7-9 to TRBJ2-7, with D possibly TRBD1 on 6 matching bases. The germline V gene has CDR1 SEHNR and CDR2 FQNEAQ (reference sequence). The CDR3 is 13 amino acids. The V end lost 2 bases, the J end lost 3 bases, and 8 bases lay between the germline ends. The CDR3 here is CASSLSQGYEQYF. The CDR3, as DNA: TGTGCCAGCAGCTTATCACAGGGCTACGAGCAGTACTTC. Combining the CDR3 with reference TRBV7-9 and TRBJ2-7 gives the whole variable domain DTGVSQNPRHKITKRGQNVTFRCDPISEHNRLYWYRQTLGQGPEFLTYFQNEAQLEKSRLLSDRFSAERPKGSFSTLEIQRTEQGDSAMYLCASSLSQGYEQYFGPGTRLTVT.

This clone turned up a few times. The chain joins TRBV5-6 to TRBJ2-7, with 11 positions matching TRBD2. The CDR3 loop spans 16 amino acids. Per the germline V gene, CDR1 is SGHDT and CDR2 is YYEEEE. V lost 2 bases to trimming and J lost 3 bases; unmatched junction nucleotides: 7. As DNA, the CDR3 is TGTGCCAGCAGCTTTAGTAGCGGGGGGGTAAACTACGAGCAGTACTTC. Amino acid sequence: CASSFSSGGVNYEQYF. Supplemented by reference TRBV5-6 and TRBJ2-7, the full variable domain reads DAGVTQSPTHLIKTRGQQVTLRCSPKSGHDTVSWYQQALGQGPQFIFQYYEEEERQRGNFPDRFSGHQFPNYSSELNVNALLLGDSALYLCASSFSSGGVNYEQYFGPGTRLTVT.

This sequence joins TRBV4-1 and TRBJ2-2, with 12 bases that match TRBD1. This CDR3 contains 18 residues. With 3 bases clipped from V and 4 bases from J, the junction kept 9 bases outside the gene matches. The V gene's germline CDR1 is MGHRA and CDR2 YSYEKL. CDR3 sequence (DNA): TGCGCCAGCAGCCACAGCCGGGACAGGGGGCTTCGCACCGGGGAGCTGTTTTTT. Translated: CASSHSRDRGLRTGELFF.

V gene TRBV7-9 combines with J gene TRBJ1-1; 9 bases are shared with TRBD1. The junction had 7 bases not matched to a gene; V was cut back by 6 bases and J by 5 bases. CDR3 length: 14 residues. Germline V CDR1 and CDR2: SEHNR, FQNEAQ (reference sequence). CDR3 DNA: TGTGCCAGCAGTTCGGACAGGGGAGTGACTGAAGCTTTCTTT. Translated: CASSSDRGVTEAFF. Combining the CDR3 with reference TRBV7-9 and TRBJ1-1 gives the whole variable domain DTGVSQNPRHKITKRGQNVTFRCDPISEHNRLYWYRQTLGQGPEFLTYFQNEAQLEKSRLLSDRFSAERPKGSFSTLEIQRTEQGDSAMYLCASSSDRGVTEAFFGQGTRLTVV.

Written as DNA, the CDR3 is TGTGCCAGCAGCGGAGGCGGACAGGGACCGAACTTCTATGGCTACACCTTC. This sequence encodes CASSGGGQGPNFYGYTF. The gene calls are TRBV9 and TRBJ1-2, with 8 positions matching TRBD1. The germline gives CDR1 SGDLS, CDR2 YYNGEE. The V and J ends lost 3 bases and 4 bases, in that order; junction bases with no gene match: 14. CDR3 length: 17 residues.

The chain uses TRBV6-5 and TRBJ1-4, with a weak D call TRBD1 (6 bases). Between the trimmed V and J ends, which lost 5 bases and 10 bases, there was a span of 8 bases. The V gene's germline CDR1 is MNHEY and CDR2 SVGAGI. The length of the CDR3 is 11 residues. CDR3 bases: TGTGCCAGCAGTAAAGGGGGAAAACTGTTTTTT. It codes for CASSKGGKLFF.

The gene calls are TRBV5-8 and TRBJ1-5; no clear D gene. The CDR3 loop spans 17 amino acids. The germline V gene has CDR1 SGHTS and CDR2 YDEGEE. V lost 1 base to trimming and J lost 0 bases, with 14 bases between them. For the CDR3, the DNA is TGTGCCAGCAGCTTGAGTTTGGGCCCGTATAGCAATCAGCCCCAGCATTTT. Translating it yields CASSLSLGPYSNQPQHF. The variable domain in full, with the rest retrieved from reference TRBV5-8 and TRBJ1-5, is EAGVTQSPTHLIKTRGQQATLRCSPISGHTSVYWYQQALGLGLQFLLWYDEGEERNRGNFPPRFSGRQFPNYSSELNVNALELEDSALYLCASSLSLGPYSNQPQHFGDGTRLSIL.

This clone was found once. This chain links TRBV9 with TRBJ2-2, with D unresolved. The CDR3 extends over 13 amino acids. Germline V CDR1 and CDR2: SGDLS, YYNGEE. With 0 bases removed from V and 3 bases from J, the gap between germline ends came to 3 bases. This chain's CDR3 is CASSVEDTGELFF. The CDR3 DNA is TGTGCCAGCAGCGTAGAAGACACCGGGGAGCTGTTTTTT. Full variable domain (outside the CDR3, taken from reference TRBV9 and TRBJ2-2): DSGVTQTPKHLITATGQRVTLRCSPRSGDLSVYWYQQSLDQGLQFLIQYYNGEERAKGNILERFSAQQFPDLHSELNLSSLELGDSALYFCASSVEDTGELFFGEGSRLTVL.

The CDR3 DNA follows: TGTGCCAGCAGCTTGGGTTCTAGCGGGATATACAATGAGCAGTTCTTC. Translated, it gives CASSLGSSGIYNEQFF. The rearrangement joins TRBV5-4 to TRBJ2-1; 9 nucleotides agree with TRBD2. This CDR3 contains 16 residues. CDR1 is SGHNT and CDR2 is YYREEE in the germline V gene (reference sequence). V shed 0 bases, J shed 4 bases, and the junction held 5 bases outside the gene matches.

The chain has TRBV13 and TRBJ2-7; D perhaps matches TRBD1 (5 bases). Germline V CDR1 and CDR2: PRHDT, FYEKMQ (reference sequence). The germline V and J ends were trimmed by 7 bases and 0 bases, with 22 bases remaining between them. The CDR3 is 17 amino acids. CDR3: CASTPPRGAVGSYEQYF. The CDR3 bases are TGTGCCAGCACCCCACCACGTGGGGCGGTTGGCTCCTACGAGCAGTACTTC.

The chain couples TRBV6-5 to TRBJ1-1; D not certain. Trimming pared 2 bases from V and 7 bases from J, leaving 11 bases between. This CDR3 has 13 residues. Per the germline V gene, CDR1 is MNHEY and CDR2 is SVGAGI. The CDR3 protein is CASSYGQTSEAFF. The CDR3 DNA is TGTGCCAGCAGTTACGGGCAGACAAGTGAAGCTTTCTTT.

The V call is TRBV30, the J call TRBJ2-3, with D unclear. V was pared by 2 bases and J by 2 bases, with 11 bases between. This CDR3 has 14 amino acids. Germline values: CDR1 GTSNPN, CDR2 SVGIG (reference sequence). The CDR3: CAWSSLSNTDTQYF. The DNA for the CDR3 is TGTGCCTGGAGTTCACTTTCCAACACAGATACGCAGTATTTT.

The chain joins TRBV7-9 to TRBJ2-3; possibly TRBD1 for D (6 bases). From germline, CDR1 is SEHNR and CDR2 FQNEAQ (reference sequence). This CDR3 has 15 amino acids. Deletions cut 5 bases from V and 0 bases from J, with 12 bases between. CDR3: CASSQEQGSTDTQYF. The CDR3 DNA reads TGTGCCAGCAGCCAAGAACAGGGAAGCACAGATACGCAGTATTTT. Variable domain in full (rest from reference TRBV7-9 and TRBJ2-3): DTGVSQNPRHKITKRGQNVTFRCDPISEHNRLYWYRQTLGQGPEFLTYFQNEAQLEKSRLLSDRFSAERPKGSFSTLEIQRTEQGDSAMYLCASSQEQGSTDTQYFGPGTRLTVL.

This clone was seen once. This chain uses TRBV6-6 with TRBJ1-2; no clear D gene. The V gene's germline CDR1 is MNHNY and CDR2 SVGAGI (reference sequence). V shed 0 bases and J shed 2 bases, with 7 bases lying between them. CDR3 length: 14 amino acids. The CDR3 bases are TGTGCCAGCAGTTACTCGAGAGGAAACTATGGCTACACCTTC. Its translation: CASSYSRGNYGYTF.

Turning to this clone: Within the sample, other DNA sequences also encode this same CDR3. The chain carries TRBV5-1 and TRBJ2-1, with D unclear. From germline, CDR1 is SGHRS and CDR2 YFSETQ. Trimming took off 2 bases at V and 4 bases at J, with 1 base between the two ends. This CDR3 contains 11 residues. CDR3 region: CASSLYNEQFF. The CDR3 nucleotides read TGCGCCAGCAGCTTATACAATGAGCAGTTCTTC.

V gene TRBV11-2 combines with J gene TRBJ1-6; D is uncertain. CDR3 length: 15 amino acids. CDR1 and CDR2 from the germline V gene are SGHAT and FQNNGV. The V end lost 1 base, the J end lost 3 bases, and 7 bases lay between the germline ends. CDR3 DNA: TGTGCCAGCAGCTTAGTTACAGACTATAATTCACCCCTCCACTTT. Protein: CASSLVTDYNSPLHF.

The chain employs TRBV5-4 and TRBJ1-1, with a possible D match to TRBD1 (5 bases). The CDR3 covers 15 residues. From germline, CDR1 is SGHNT and CDR2 YYREEE (reference sequence). Trimming took 4 bases from V and 1 from J, leaving 14 bases between them. CDR3 sequence: CASSPSLGANTEAFF. For the CDR3, the DNA is TGTGCCAGCAGCCCCAGCCTTGGGGCGAACACTGAAGCTTTCTTT.

The rearrangement links TRBV7-2 to TRBJ2-7; D is unclear. This CDR3 region has 13 residues. V shed 1 base and J shed 3 bases, with 7 bases lying between them. Germline CDR1 and CDR2: SGHTA and FQGNSA. The CDR3 coding sequence is TGTGCCAGCAGCTTAGAACCGAACTACGAGCAGTACTTC. Residues: CASSLEPNYEQYF.

The chain combines TRBV6-1 with TRBJ2-4; 7 bases line up with TRBD1. The ends lost 8 bases at V and 6 bases at J; junction bases unmatched: 13. Germline CDR1 is MNHNS and CDR2 is SASEGT. The CDR3 consists of 15 residues. The CDR3 protein is CASWTGWGSSNIQYF. The CDR3 region has the DNA TGTGCCAGCTGGACAGGCTGGGGGTCGTCAAACATTCAGTACTTC.

The chain has TRBV4-1 and TRBJ2-3; the match to TRBD1 covers 7 bases. There are 16 residues in the CDR3. CDR1 MGHRA and CDR2 YSYEKL come from the germline V gene. V dropped 5 bases and J dropped 0; count of bases not matched to a gene: 8. The CDR3, as DNA: TGCGCCAGCAGCGGTCGACAGGGAATGAGCACAGATACGCAGTATTTT. The encoded protein is CASSGRQGMSTDTQYF.

This sequence joins TRBV29-1 and TRBJ2-1; TRBD1 or TRBD2 may be the D gene (5 bases each). CDR1 and CDR2 from the germline V gene are SQVTM and ANQGSEA. The CDR3 totals 12 residues. Between the trimmed V and J ends, which lost 6 bases and 10 bases, there was a span of 16 bases. The CDR3 loop is CSVPKQGVEQFF. The CDR3 DNA is TGCAGCGTCCCAAAGCAGGGAGTAGAGCAGTTCTTC.